Listed here are 21 T cell receptor beta chains from one sample, sequenced in a study of blood T cell repertoires in COVID-19. The method was immunoSEQ multiplex PCR; TCRdb's version includes in-frame clones alone and lacks a portion of them. The sample yields 30,000 to 45,000 clones, roughly 90% seen once. Sequences were obtained from peripheral blood. Every receptor here comes from a man aged 70-80 years with acute or convalescent COVID-19.

The chain employs TRBV7-9 and TRBJ2-4; 8 bases are a match to TRBD2. The CDR3 sequence is 15 residues long. J gave up 1 base and V 5 bases, and 4 bases lay outside the gene matches. Germline V gene lookup returns CDR1 SEHNR and CDR2 FQNEAQ (reference sequence). CDR3 residues: CASSPAGAAKNIQYF. As DNA, the CDR3 is TGTGCCAGCAGCCCAGCGGGGGCCGCCAAAAACATTCAGTACTTC.

This clone was counted a few times. V and J are TRBV4-2 and TRBJ2-1; D perhaps matches TRBD2 (5 bases). This CDR3 contains 16 residues. In germline, CDR1 is LGHNA, CDR2 YNFKEQ. V shed 4 bases and J shed 1 base, with 14 bases lying between them. CDR3 sequence reads: CASSLSLGGSYNEQFF. The CDR3 region has the DNA TGTGCCAGCAGCCTATCACTAGGAGGATCCTACAATGAGCAGTTCTTC.

In this sample, this clone turned up once. This sequence joins TRBV10-3 and TRBJ1-5; 9 bases map to TRBD1. Germline CDR1 reads ENHRY; CDR2 reads SYGVKD. The CDR3 totals 14 residues. V gave up 11 bases and J gave up 0 bases; unmatched junction bases: 5. The CDR3 nucleotides are TGTGCCGCCGGGACAGGGAATAGCAATCAGCCCCAGCATTTT. It yields the protein CAAGTGNSNQPQHF.

The V call is TRBV9, the J call TRBJ2-5; tentative D call: TRBD2 (5 bases). V dropped 4 bases and J dropped 1 base, with 14 bases sitting between them. This CDR3 comprises 15 residues. Germline values: CDR1 SGDLS, CDR2 YYNGEE. Here the CDR3 DNA reads TGTGCCAGCAGCTCGCTGTTCGGGGTCCAAGAGACCCAGTACTTC. Translated, it gives CASSSLFGVQETQYF.

The chain recombines TRBV28 with TRBJ1-2, with TRBD1 matching 10 bases. Germline V gives CDR1 MDHEN, CDR2 SYDVKM. Trimming removed 5 bases from V and 4 bases from J; junction bases left unmatched: 1. The CDR3 covers 13 residues. The CDR3 region is CASSGQGVYGYTF. The CDR3 region has the DNA TGTGCCAGCAGTGGACAGGGGGTCTATGGCTACACCTTC.

The J gene is TRBJ1-1, the V gene TRBV6-5; the match to TRBD1 covers 8 bases. The CDR3 consists of 14 residues. Germline V lookup: CDR1 MNHEY, CDR2 SVGAGI. V lost 2 bases and J lost 4; bases outside the gene matches: 3. The CDR3 spells CASSYRTGTTEAFF. The CDR3 DNA reads TGTGCCAGCAGTTACCGGACAGGGACCACTGAAGCTTTCTTT.

This clone has only a few counts. The chain employs TRBV18 and TRBJ1-2; D is unresolved. This CDR3 is 12 amino acids long. Trimming removed 2 bases from V and 6 bases from J, with 7 bases in between. Germline assignment: CDR1 KGHSH and CDR2 LQKENI. The CDR3 DNA is TGTGCCAGCTCACCAACCGGGGATGGCTACACCTTC. The encoded protein is CASSPTGDGYTF. The full variable domain, in which reference TRBV18 and TRBJ1-2 provide the parts outside the CDR3, is NAGVMQNPRHLVRRRGQEARLRCSPMKGHSHVYWYRQLPEEGLKFMVYLQKENIIDESGMPKERFSAEFPKEGPSILRIQQVVRGDSAAYFCASSPTGDGYTFGSGTRLTVV.

The gene calls are TRBV4-1 and TRBJ1-4, with TRBD1 matching over 9 bases. Losses at the gene ends were 0 bases for V and 7 bases for J; bases not matched to a gene: 3. Germline loops: CDR1 MGHRA, CDR2 YSYEKL. CDR3 length: 15 amino acids. The chain's CDR3 is CASSQENRGLEKLFF. Here the CDR3 DNA reads TGCGCCAGCAGCCAAGAAAACAGGGGGCTTGAAAAACTGTTTTTT.

V usage is TRBV3-1 (or the pseudogene TRBV3-2) and J usage is TRBJ2-2, with 9 bases lining up with TRBD2. Trimming at V came to 1 base and at J to 4 bases, leaving 13 bases not matched to a gene. The CDR3 covers 19 residues. The germline V gene encodes CDR1 LGHDT and CDR2 YNNKEL (reference sequence). CDR3 loop: CASSQGYSGRTSGTGELFF. The CDR3 nucleotides read TGTGCCAGCAGCCAAGGTTACAGCGGGAGGACCTCGGGCACCGGGGAGCTGTTTTTT.

The V and J genes are TRBV7-6 and TRBJ2-3; 7 bases are shared with TRBD1. In germline, CDR1 is SGHVS, CDR2 FNYEAQ. The CDR3 is 15 residues long. Unmatched junction bases numbered 10, after V lost 2 bases and J lost 8 bases. CDR3 protein: CASSLSTQGIGTQYF. DNA of the CDR3: TGTGCCAGCAGCTTAAGTACACAGGGGATTGGTACGCAGTATTTT.

The chain links TRBV28 to TRBJ2-5; TRBD1 is a possible D gene (6 bases). From germline, CDR1 is MDHEN and CDR2 SYDVKM. The CDR3 spans 13 residues. V was trimmed by 8 bases and J by 6 bases, leaving 16 bases between them. The CDR3 DNA follows: TGTGCCAGCTGGGTAGCAGGGGTGAAGACCCAGTACTTC. This sequence encodes CASWVAGVKTQYF.

The rearrangement joins TRBV19 to TRBJ2-7; 9 bases align to TRBD2. Germline-derived CDR1 and CDR2 are LNHDA and SQIVND (reference sequence). V dropped 4 bases and J dropped 3; count of bases not matched to a gene: 7. CDR3 length equals 15 residues. Here the CDR3 DNA reads TGTGCCAGTAGTACCTCTAGCGGGATAGGCTACGAGCAGTACTTC. As protein: CASSTSSGIGYEQYF.

The CDR3 loop is CASSLGIGGSSNTEAFF. CDR3 DNA sequence: TGTGCCAGCAGCTTAGGCATAGGCGGGTCATCGAACACTGAAGCTTTCTTT. V is TRBV11-2 and J is TRBJ1-1; D ambiguous. V lost 1 base, J lost 1 base, and 16 bases lay in between. Germline V gene data show CDR1 as SGHAT and CDR2 as FQNNGV. The CDR3 sequence is 17 residues long.

The rearrangement joins TRBV6-1 to TRBJ2-3; 11 bases align to TRBD2. The J segment lost 6 bases and the V segment lost 0 bases, leaving 5 bases of the junction unmatched. This CDR3 is built from 16 residues. CDR1 is MNHNS and CDR2 is SASEGT in the germline V gene. CDR3 amino acids: CASSEALLAGVDTQYF. CDR3 in DNA: TGTGCCAGCAGTGAAGCTCTACTAGCGGGAGTCGATACGCAGTATTTT.

The rearrangement links TRBV13 to TRBJ2-5, with no clear D. The germline CDR1 and CDR2 sequences are PRHDT and FYEKMQ (reference sequence). Trimming shortened V by 3 bases and J by 4 bases, and 3 bases separated the two germline ends. CDR3 size: 11 residues. The CDR3 DNA sequence: TGTGCCAGCAGCTTTCGAGAGACCCAGTACTTC. Its protein product is CASSFRETQYF.

The rearrangement uses TRBV19 and TRBJ2-1, with D perhaps TRBD1 (6 bases). V was clipped by 7 bases and J by 2 bases, with 18 bases between them. This CDR3 comprises 16 residues. Germline CDR1 and CDR2: LNHDA and SQIVND (reference sequence). CDR3 sequence: CASTTKTGSPYNEQFF. The CDR3 DNA is TGTGCCAGTACCACGAAGACAGGATCGCCCTACAATGAGCAGTTCTTC.

This clone was detected a few times. The rearrangement joins TRBV7-6 to TRBJ1-2; D gene unclear. CDR1 is SGHVS, CDR2 FNYEAQ, per germline. The V gene lost 5 bases and the J gene lost 4 bases, with 20 bases spanning the gap. The CDR3 covers 16 residues. The CDR3 bases are TGTGCCAGCAGCCAAAGCATAACGCTTGGACTCTATGGCTACACCTTC. Residues: CASSQSITLGLYGYTF.

V usage is TRBV24-1 and J usage is TRBJ1-1; D call uncertain. The CDR3 length is 14 residues. Per germline, CDR1 KGHDR and CDR2 SFDVKD. Trimming stripped 2 bases from V and 11 bases from J, with 17 bases between. The CDR3 DNA reads TGTGCCACCAGTGATTCCGGACTACTAAAGGGTGCTTTCTTT. The encoded protein is CATSDSGLLKGAFF.

This chain links TRBV3-1 (or the pseudogene TRBV3-2) with TRBJ2-7; TRBD1 aligns across 8 bases. The V segment lost 0 bases and the J segment 7 bases; nucleotides outside the gene matches: 2. Germline V gives CDR1 LGHDT, CDR2 YNNKEL (reference sequence). This CDR3 has 13 amino acids. Here the CDR3 DNA reads TGTGCCAGCAGCCAAGACAGGGGGCGGGAGCAGTACTTC. This translates into CASSQDRGREQYF.

V and J are TRBV6-4 and TRBJ1-6; D may be TRBD1 (6 bases). Trimming took 4 bases from V and 13 from J, leaving 17 bases between them. The CDR3 consists of 14 residues. Germline V gene lookup returns CDR1 MRHNA and CDR2 SNTAGT. CDR3 DNA: TGTGCCAGCAGTGCTTCCCCCGGGGGGCGGCCCCTCCACTTT. Protein: CASSASPGGRPLHF.

This chain joins TRBV4-2 and TRBJ2-7; 12 nucleotides line up with TRBD2. V was clipped by 8 bases and J by 6 bases; unmatched bases: 5. CDR1 LGHNA and CDR2 YNFKEQ come from the germline V gene. This CDR3 region has 13 residues. CDR3 sequence reads: CASGLAGSGEQYF. CDR3 DNA sequence: TGTGCCAGCGGACTAGCGGGATCAGGCGAGCAGTACTTC.